This TCR beta chain was found in a study of T cells in localized non-small cell lung cancer. Per the germline V gene, CDR1 is SNHLY and CDR2 is FYNNEI. The CDR3 has 15 residues. The V segment lost 6 bases and the J segment 4 bases; nucleotides outside the gene matches: 9. The table came from immunoSEQ multiplex PCR; TCRdb's copy has only in-frame clones and leaves some out. The sample contains roughly 14,000 clones, about 86% of which appear only once. The source is a female donor over 55 with stage I squamous cell lung carcinoma. This chain links TRBV2 with TRBJ1-2, with TRBD1 matching 9 bases. Source: peripheral blood, taken before any cancer treatment. CDR3 in amino acids: CASSYGTGTTYGYTF. CDR3 DNA: TGTGCCAGCAGCTATGGGACAGGGACGACCTATGGCTACACCTTC.